This T cell receptor (beta chain) was recovered during a study of shared clonotypes between healthy human individuals. Comments on this clone: What it binds is unknown.

Method: immunoSEQ multiplex PCR; TCRdb's copy keeps in-frame clones and lacks some. The table lists approximately 1.4 million clones, under 99% of them singletons. General study points: Clonotype sharing among the donors was expected to vary with sequencing depth.

Trimming took 1 base from V and 7 from J, leaving 23 bases between them. Per germline, CDR1 SGHDN and CDR2 FVKESK. The CDR3 runs 18 residues. This clonotype originated in a man aged 25 to 45 in good health. The sample taken for sequencing was naive CD4+ T cells sorted from blood. Subset reported: CD45RA+ positively selected. V is TRBV14 and J is TRBJ2-1; D is tentatively TRBD1 or TRBD2 (5 bases each). CDR3 protein: CASSQGLPGRRWGNEQFF. The CDR3, as DNA: TGTGCCAGCAGCCAAGGGCTTCCGGGACGCAGGTGGGGAAATGAGCAGTTCTTC. Full variable domain (missing parts from reference TRBV14 and TRBJ2-1): EAGVTQFPSHSVIEKGQTVTLRCDPISGHDNLYWYRRVMGKEIKFLLHFVKESKQDESGMPNNRFLAERTGGTYSTLKVQPAELEDSGVYFCASSQGLPGRRWGNEQFFGPGTRLTVL.